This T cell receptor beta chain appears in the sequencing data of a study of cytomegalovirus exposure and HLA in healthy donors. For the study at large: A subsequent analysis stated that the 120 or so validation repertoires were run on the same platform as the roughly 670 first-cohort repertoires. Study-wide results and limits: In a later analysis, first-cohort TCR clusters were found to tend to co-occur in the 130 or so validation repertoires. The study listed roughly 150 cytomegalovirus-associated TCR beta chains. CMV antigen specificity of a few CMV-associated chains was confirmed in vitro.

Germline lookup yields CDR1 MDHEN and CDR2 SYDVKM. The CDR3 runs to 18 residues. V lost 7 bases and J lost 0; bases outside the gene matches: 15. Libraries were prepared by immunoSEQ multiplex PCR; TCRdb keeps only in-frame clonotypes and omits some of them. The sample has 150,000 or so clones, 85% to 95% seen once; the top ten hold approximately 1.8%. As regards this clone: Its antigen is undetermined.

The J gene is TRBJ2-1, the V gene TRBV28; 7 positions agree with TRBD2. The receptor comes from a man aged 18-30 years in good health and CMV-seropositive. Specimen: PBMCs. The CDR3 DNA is TGTGCCAGCAAGATCGCAATCGGGAGGAAAACCTCCTACAATGAGCAGTTCTTC. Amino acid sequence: CASKIAIGRKTSYNEQFF. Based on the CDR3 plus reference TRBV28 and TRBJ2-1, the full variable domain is DVKVTQSSRYLVKRTGEKVFLECVQDMDHENMFWYRQDPGLGLRLIYFSYDVKMKEKGDIPEGYSVSREKKERFSLILESASTNQTSMYLCASKIAIGRKTSYNEQFFGPGTRLTVL.